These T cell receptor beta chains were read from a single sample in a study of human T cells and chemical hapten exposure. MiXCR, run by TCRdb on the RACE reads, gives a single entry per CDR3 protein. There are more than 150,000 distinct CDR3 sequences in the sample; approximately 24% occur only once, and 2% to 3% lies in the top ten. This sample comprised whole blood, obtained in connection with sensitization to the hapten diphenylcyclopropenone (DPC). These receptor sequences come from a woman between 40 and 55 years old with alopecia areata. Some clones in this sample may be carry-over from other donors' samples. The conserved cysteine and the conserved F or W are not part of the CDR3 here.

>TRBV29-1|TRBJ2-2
SVGQVPNTGELF
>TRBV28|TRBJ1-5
ASSLGLGPQH
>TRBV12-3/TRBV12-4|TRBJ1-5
ASTLGRIQPQH
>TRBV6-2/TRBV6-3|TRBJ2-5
ASSHYLLGLAGETQY
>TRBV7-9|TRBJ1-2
ASSLATGPNYGYT
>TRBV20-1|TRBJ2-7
SARRGQGPYYEQY
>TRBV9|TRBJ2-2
ASSAGLAGFTGELF
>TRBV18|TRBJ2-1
ASSLRADSSSYNEQF
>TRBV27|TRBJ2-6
ASSGGHLISGANVLT
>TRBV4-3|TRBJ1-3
ASSQEAGSVLNTIY
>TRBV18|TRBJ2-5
ASSPPSGTQY
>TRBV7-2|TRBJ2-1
ASSLGTRNEQF
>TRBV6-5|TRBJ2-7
ASSYRTGVRYEQY
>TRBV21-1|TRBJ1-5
ASSKEIPGLPSNQPQH
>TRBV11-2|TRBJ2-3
ASSLDPGADTQY
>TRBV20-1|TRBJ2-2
SARDSSYTGELF
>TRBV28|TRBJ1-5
ASSGRGGAGQPQH
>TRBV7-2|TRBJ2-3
ASSRPPGTSTDTQY
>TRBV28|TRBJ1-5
ASTNMGVNQPQH
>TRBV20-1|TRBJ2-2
SARSGRLAGELF
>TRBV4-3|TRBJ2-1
ASSQGRGGRLYNEQF
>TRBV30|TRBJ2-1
AWSEGLADEQF
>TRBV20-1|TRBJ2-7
SARDPGTSYEQY
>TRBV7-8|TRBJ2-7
ASSFPGTGPYEQY
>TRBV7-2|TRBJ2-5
ASSLNVGFETQY
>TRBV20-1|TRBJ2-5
SASGLEGETQY
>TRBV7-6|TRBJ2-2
ASSIGLAGSNTGELF
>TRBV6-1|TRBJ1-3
ASSGTGRNINTIY
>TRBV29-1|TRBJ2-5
SAVPGEETQY
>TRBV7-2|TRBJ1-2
ASSLSSGGNGYT
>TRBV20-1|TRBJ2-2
GARDHGLPANTGELF
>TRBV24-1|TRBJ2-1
ATSDTPGTGKNEQF
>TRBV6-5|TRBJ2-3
ASSPPPGLAGTSTDTQY
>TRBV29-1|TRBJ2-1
SGAGTVNEQF
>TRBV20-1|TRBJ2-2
SARGDGSAEIGELF
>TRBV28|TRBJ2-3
ASSFASASTDTQY
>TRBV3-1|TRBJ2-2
ASSQTRSGELF
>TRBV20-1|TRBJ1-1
SAPDGVNTEAF
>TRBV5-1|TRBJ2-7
ASSFALLAGVNEQY
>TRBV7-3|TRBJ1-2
ASSPQGGYGYT
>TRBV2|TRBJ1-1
ASSPTGVRTEAF
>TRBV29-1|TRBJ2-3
SVASTGTADTQY
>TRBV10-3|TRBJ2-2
AISEVGAGELF
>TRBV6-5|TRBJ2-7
ASSNDPGSSEQY
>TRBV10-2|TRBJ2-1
ASSEGRGQF
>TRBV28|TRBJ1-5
ASSKTGGRGQPQH
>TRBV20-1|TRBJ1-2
SAGRGYGYT
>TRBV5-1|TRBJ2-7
ASSLEGDHSYEQY
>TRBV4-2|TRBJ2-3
ASSPSGPSGSADTQY
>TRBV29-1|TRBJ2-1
SVGLAGGPWAEQF
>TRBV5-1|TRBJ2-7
ASSFGGRVSYEQY
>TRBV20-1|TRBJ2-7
SARRVPSYSSYEQY
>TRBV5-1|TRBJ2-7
ASSPLIQTSGTSFLY
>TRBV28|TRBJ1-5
ASSLPNQPQH
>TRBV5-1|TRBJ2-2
ASSASSGMVGELF